Shown below are 20 T cell receptor beta chains from a single sample sequenced in a study of early T cells in non-severe SARS-CoV-2 infection. TCRdb independently ran MiXCR on the 5' RACE reads; one entry per CDR3 protein. Among tens of thousands of distinct CDR3 sequences, 6% to 7% were seen once, and the ten largest hold 6.5% to 9%. The sample taken for sequencing was whole blood. The receptors were sampled from an adult who was a healthcare worker with PCR-confirmed SARS-CoV-2 infection or an uninfected control (not recorded which).

The chain joins TRBV29-1 to TRBJ2-6; D not resolved. CDR1 is SQVTM, CDR2 ANQGSEA, per germline. Trimming removed 5 bases from V and 0 bases from J, with 5 bases in between. This CDR3 comprises 13 residues. Here the CDR3 reads CSVRHSGANVLTF. The CDR3 DNA sequence: TGCAGCGTTAGGCACTCTGGGGCCAACGTCCTGACTTTC.

This clonotype was observed many times. This sequence joins TRBV5-1 and TRBJ2-1, with TRBD2 identical over 10 bases. The ends lost 2 bases at V and 5 bases at J; junction bases unmatched: 7. Germline V gene data show CDR1 as SGHRS and CDR2 as YFSETQ. This CDR3 is 16 amino acids long. The CDR3 region has the DNA TGCGCCAGCAGCTTCGCTCCAGCGGGAGGGCACAATGAGCAGTTCTTC. Amino acid sequence: CASSFAPAGGHNEQFF.

This clonotype occurred many times. The chain carries TRBV6-2 or TRBV6-3 and TRBJ2-7; D not certain. There are 16 residues in the CDR3. V was pared by 2 bases and J by 3 bases, with 17 bases between. CDR1 MNHEY and CDR2 SVGEGT come from the germline V gene. CDR3 amino acids: CASSYGSPQPLYEQYF. CDR3 in DNA: TGTGCCAGCAGTTACGGCTCACCCCAACCTCTCTACGAGCAGTACTTC.

This clonotype was counted a single time. The rearrangement uses TRBV13 and TRBJ2-4; D not certain. This CDR3 spans 14 amino acids. Germline V gene data show CDR1 as PRHDT and CDR2 as FYEKMQ (reference sequence). V lost 1 base to trimming and J lost 0 bases, with 4 bases between them. The DNA of the CDR3 is TGTGCCAGCAGCTTAGCAGTAGCCAAAAACATTCAGTACTTC. This translates into CASSLAVAKNIQYF.

This clonotype was seen at least ten times. This chain uses TRBV6-5 with TRBJ2-5; 9 nucleotides match TRBD1. The germline CDR1 and CDR2 sequences are MNHEY and SVGAGI. J was trimmed by 4 bases and V by 0 bases; bases with no gene match: 6. The CDR3 covers 16 residues. The CDR3 spells CASSYSGQGFGETQYF. The CDR3 DNA reads TGTGCCAGCAGTTACTCGGGACAGGGTTTCGGAGAGACCCAGTACTTC.

The CDR3 sequence is CASSRVDLDEQFF. The CDR3 region has the DNA TGTGCCAGCAGTAGGGTCGACCTGGATGAGCAGTTCTTC. The chain is built from TRBV12-3 or TRBV12-4 and TRBJ2-1; D is uncertain. CDR3 length: 13 residues. Trimming cost V 5 bases and J 8 bases, with 13 bases left between them.

Ten or more counts support this clonotype. The chain joins TRBV7-2 to TRBJ2-3, with D hard to call. The V end lost 5 bases, the J end lost 2 bases, and 11 bases lay between the germline ends. This CDR3 has 14 residues. Germline-derived CDR1 and CDR2 are SGHTA and FQGNSA. The CDR3 coding sequence is TGTGCCAGCAGCCTCGATACTACCACAGATACGCAGTATTTT. It is translated as CASSLDTTTDTQYF.

The chain carries TRBV7-6 and TRBJ2-1, with 10 bases matching TRBD1. V dropped 3 bases and J dropped 8; count of bases not matched to a gene: 7. In germline, CDR1 is SGHVS, CDR2 FNYEAQ. This CDR3 has 15 residues. The CDR3 region is CASSFGQGVKDEQFF. The CDR3 DNA reads TGTGCCAGCAGCTTCGGACAGGGGGTTAAAGATGAGCAGTTCTTC.

About this clonotype: Given the absence of the conserved phenylalanine or tryptophan at the CDR3 end, a read error is likely. The chain links TRBV29-1 to TRBJ2-1, with D hard to call. Germline lookup yields CDR1 SQVTM and CDR2 ANQGSEA. The V end lost 7 bases, the J end lost 5 bases, and 12 bases lay between the germline ends. This CDR3 contains 12 residues. The CDR3 DNA reads as TGCAGCGAACGACGGTGGAACAATGAGCAGTTCCTC. Its translation: CSERRWNNEQFL.

V usage is TRBV10-2 and J usage is TRBJ2-1; D possibly corresponds to TRBD1 (6 bases). The CDR3 covers 12 residues. Trimming left V 6 bases short and J 6 bases short, with 9 bases between. Germline lookup yields CDR1 WSHSY and CDR2 SAAADI. CDR3 loop: CASRGQPNEQFF. In DNA form, the CDR3 reads TGCGCCAGCAGAGGACAGCCCAATGAGCAGTTCTTC.

This clonotype showed up just a few times. This rearrangement joins TRBV2 to TRBJ2-5; perhaps TRBD2 as D (5 bases). V lost 3 bases and J lost 5, with 13 bases in between. CDR1 SNHLY and CDR2 FYNNEI come from the germline V gene. There are 14 residues in the CDR3. In DNA, the CDR3 is TGTGCCAGCAGTGATTCCCGCGGGCTTGAGACCCAGTACTTC. Protein: CASSDSRGLETQYF.

The chain joins TRBV6-5 to TRBJ2-3; 15 nucleotides align to TRBD2. Looked up from germline, CDR1 is MNHEY and CDR2 is SVGAGI. The CDR3 has 15 amino acids. Trimming took 5 bases from V and 4 from J; bases not matched to a gene: 1. CDR3 region: CASSGLAGGPDTQYF. The DNA of the CDR3 is TGTGCCAGCAGTGGACTAGCGGGAGGGCCAGATACGCAGTATTTT.

This clonotype was observed a handful of times. V usage is TRBV10-3 and J usage is TRBJ2-1, with 12 positions matching TRBD1. The germline V gene has CDR1 ENHRY and CDR2 SYGVKD. CDR3 size: 16 residues. Trimming at V came to 2 bases and at J to 10 bases, leaving 9 bases not matched to a gene. The CDR3 region is CAISEPGTGGAGEQFF. In DNA form, the CDR3 reads TGTGCCATCAGTGAGCCCGGGACAGGGGGCGCGGGGGAGCAGTTCTTC.

In its sample, this clonotype was seen many times. The chain joins TRBV2 to TRBJ2-3; D ambiguous. The V gene's germline CDR1 is SNHLY and CDR2 FYNNEI. Trimming took off 4 bases at V and 6 bases at J, with 11 bases between the two ends. This CDR3 comprises 13 residues. The CDR3 DNA is TGTGCCAGCAGTGTCCTCCCCAGGGATACGCAGTATTTT. Translated, it gives CASSVLPRDTQYF.

This clonotype was detected many times. The rearrangement links TRBV18 to TRBJ1-2, with 9 bases fitting TRBD1. There are 13 residues in the CDR3. With V trimmed by 7 bases and J by 6 bases, 6 bases remained unmatched. Germline CDR1 and CDR2: KGHSH and LQKENI. The CDR3 is CASFTTGGNGYTF. The CDR3 DNA reads TGTGCCAGCTTCACAACAGGGGGCAATGGCTACACCTTC.

This clonotype was counted only a few times. This chain links TRBV6-8 with TRBJ2-5; 7 nucleotides agree with TRBD1. CDR1 and CDR2 (germline): MNHGY, SAAAGT. This CDR3 spans 16 amino acids. Trimming took 0 bases from V and 4 from J; bases not matched to a gene: 8. The CDR3, as DNA: TGTGCCAGCAGTTACTCGGAGAGGGGGCGTAGAGAGACCCAGTACTTC. Its translation is CASSYSERGRRETQYF.

This clonotype was counted only a few times. V gene TRBV28 combines with J gene TRBJ1-1, with 9 nucleotides matching TRBD1. The CDR3 has 14 amino acids. The trim removed 7 bases at V and 3 bases at J, leaving 6 bases unmatched. The V gene's germline CDR1 is MDHEN and CDR2 SYDVKM. CDR3 amino acids: CASILQGAYTEAFF. CDR3 DNA sequence: TGTGCCAGCATACTACAGGGGGCTTACACTGAAGCTTTCTTT. Based on the CDR3 plus reference TRBV28 and TRBJ1-1, the full variable domain is DVKVTQSSRYLVKRTGEKVFLECVQDMDHENMFWYRQDPGLGLRLIYFSYDVKMKEKGDIPEGYSVSREKKERFSLILESASTNQTSMYLCASILQGAYTEAFFGQGTRLTVV.

The chain couples TRBV2 to TRBJ1-4; TRBD1 aligns across 9 bases. V shed 5 bases and J 8 bases; nucleotides not matched to a gene: 9. Looked up from germline, CDR1 is SNHLY and CDR2 is FYNNEI. The CDR3 spans 15 residues. The CDR3 nucleotides read TGTGCCAGCAGTACCCGGACAGGGGCCCTCGAAAAACTGTTTTTT. Translation: CASSTRTGALEKLFF.

This clonotype was counted a few times. The chain uses TRBV7-7 and TRBJ1-3, with a weak D call TRBD1 (5 bases). The V gene lost 3 bases and the J gene lost 12 bases, with 15 bases spanning the gap. The CDR3 extends over 13 amino acids. The germline CDR1 and CDR2 sequences are SSHAT and FNYEAQ (reference sequence). This chain's CDR3 is CASSFQRDGHIYF. The CDR3 DNA is TGTGCCAGCAGCTTCCAGCGGGACGGCCACATATATTTT.

This clonotype was seen only a few times. The chain links TRBV3-1 to TRBJ2-6, with a weak D call TRBD1 (5 bases). Germline V lookup: CDR1 LGHDT, CDR2 YNNKEL (reference sequence). This CDR3 is built from 15 residues. V lost 1 base to trimming and J lost 6 bases, with 10 bases between them. The CDR3 loop is CASSQGTMTANVLTF. The CDR3 coding sequence is TGTGCCAGCAGCCAAGGGACAATGACGGCCAACGTCCTGACTTTC. The full variable domain, in which reference TRBV3-1 and TRBJ2-6 provide the parts outside the CDR3, is DTAVSQTPKYLVTQMGNDKSIKCEQNLGHDTMYWYKQDSKKFLKIMFSYNNKELIINETVPNRFSPKSPDKAHLNLHINSLELGDSAVYFCASSQGTMTANVLTFGAGSRLTVL.